A single sample is the source of the 21 T cell receptor beta chains below, sequenced in a study of OX40 agonist ivuxolimab in advanced cancers. TCRdb's copy holds only in-frame clones and misses some; the assay was immunoSEQ multiplex PCR. In the table there are about 70,000 clones, 85% to 90% of which are singletons. Sequencing was performed on CD4+ or CD8+ T cells sorted from blood, taken in a trial of the OX40 agonist ivuxolimab. The receptors were sampled from an adult with an advanced solid tumor such as melanoma, head and neck, liver or kidney cancer.

This clone was counted a single time. The rearrangement joins TRBV7-2 to TRBJ1-1; 8 nucleotides agree with TRBD1. The CDR3 runs to 14 residues. CDR1 is SGHTA, CDR2 FQGNSA, per germline. The junction had 7 bases not matched to a gene; V was cut back by 3 bases and J by 7 bases. The CDR3 nucleotides read TGTGCCAGCAGCTTCACTAGACAGGGGATTGAAGCTTTCTTT. The encoded protein is CASSFTRQGIEAFF.

This clone was seen once. The V gene is TRBV11-3, the J gene TRBJ2-6, with 10 bases that match TRBD2. The length of the CDR3 is 17 residues. The germline V gene has CDR1 SGHNT and CDR2 YENEEA. With 3 bases clipped from V and 0 bases from J, the junction kept 2 bases outside the gene matches. The CDR3 DNA reads as TGTGCCAGCAGCTTGGCTAGCGGGAGCTCTGGGGCCAACGTCCTGACTTTC. Amino acid sequence: CASSLASGSSGANVLTF. Complete variable domain (other parts from reference TRBV11-3 and TRBJ2-6): EAGVVQSPRYKIIEKKQPVAFWCNPISGHNTLYWYLQNLGQGPELLIRYENEEAVDDSQLPKDRFSAERLKGVDSTLKIQPAELGDSAVYLCASSLASGSSGANVLTFGAGSRLTVL.

The chain uses TRBV7-2 and TRBJ2-5; the D gene is possibly TRBD1 (5 bases). Trimming cost V 2 bases and J 5 bases, with 15 bases left between them. The CDR3 covers 15 residues. Germline CDR1 and CDR2: SGHTA and FQGNSA. Written as DNA, the CDR3 is TGTGCCAGCAGCTTACTAATAGGGGCAGCGGAGACCCAGTACTTC. Translation: CASSLLIGAAETQYF.

There are a few counts of this clone. J is TRBJ2-7 and V is TRBV18; D is perhaps TRBD1 (5 bases). This CDR3 is built from 14 residues. V lost 2 bases and J 2 bases, leaving 10 bases between the germline ends. Germline CDR1 KGHSH, CDR2 LQKENI. CDR3 DNA sequence: TGTGCCAGCTCACCAACTGAAGGGGCCTACGAGCAGTACTTC. This gives the protein CASSPTEGAYEQYF.

In DNA form, the CDR3 reads TGTGCCAGCAGTGAAATCGGACTTGAGGACACTGAAGCTTTCTTT. Translation: CASSEIGLEDTEAFF. The rearrangement uses TRBV6-1 and TRBJ1-1, with D unresolved. V was cut by 2 bases and J by 3 bases, with 13 bases left in between. The germline gives CDR1 MNHNS, CDR2 SASEGT. CDR3 length equals 15 residues.

This sequence joins TRBV10-1 and TRBJ1-2; no definite D call. In germline, CDR1 is WNHNN, CDR2 SYGVQD (reference sequence). V dropped 11 bases and J dropped 1 base, with 20 bases sitting between them. This CDR3 has 15 residues. CDR3 coding DNA: TGCGCCGGTCATCGGTGGGCCCCCAGTAACTATGGCTACACCTTC. This encodes CAGHRWAPSNYGYTF.

This rearrangement joins TRBV10-2 to TRBJ2-1, with no clear D. Deletions cut 6 bases from V and 7 bases from J, with 7 bases between. From germline, CDR1 is WSHSY and CDR2 SAAADI. The CDR3 runs 11 residues. CDR3 residues: CASRDGNEQFF. CDR3 nucleotide sequence: TGCGCCAGCAGGGACGGTAATGAGCAGTTCTTC.

V usage is TRBV2 and J usage is TRBJ2-1; 13 bases agree with TRBD2. CDR1 SNHLY and CDR2 FYNNEI come from the germline V gene. This CDR3 has 15 residues. The junction had 0 bases not matched to a gene; V was cut back by 1 base and J by 6 bases. CDR3 in DNA: TGTGCCAGCAGTGAAGGACTAGCGGGGGGCAATGAGCAGTTCTTC. This codes for CASSEGLAGGNEQFF.

V and J are TRBV5-4 and TRBJ1-1, with TRBD1 matching over 7 bases. The CDR3 spans 14 residues. Trimming at V came to 3 bases and at J to 5 bases, leaving 7 bases not matched to a gene. CDR1 is SGHNT, CDR2 YYREEE, per germline (reference sequence). The CDR3 loop reads CASSSRTGGTEAFF. DNA of the CDR3: TGTGCCAGCAGCTCTCGGACAGGCGGGACTGAAGCTTTCTTT.

The rearrangement joins TRBV7-9 to TRBJ1-3; no definite D call. CDR3 length: 15 amino acids. The V gene's germline CDR1 is SEHNR and CDR2 FQNEAQ (reference sequence). Between the trimmed V and J ends, which lost 5 bases and 0 bases, there was a span of 11 bases. CDR3 nucleotides: TGTGCCAGCAGCCGGTCGACGGTCTCTGGAAACACCATATATTTT. Amino acids: CASSRSTVSGNTIYF.

This clone was recorded only once. This chain joins TRBV28 and TRBJ2-5; the D call may be TRBD1 or TRBD2 (5 bases each). The assigned J gene may be wrong: the sequence end matches TRBJ2-7 better. The CDR3 covers 15 residues. Germline V gene data show CDR1 as MDHEN and CDR2 as SYDVKM. The CDR3 sequence is CASSLYVGVTYEQYF. As DNA, the CDR3 is TGTGCCAGCAGTTTATATGTGGGGGTTACCTACGAGCAGTACTTC.

The chain recombines TRBV7-9 with TRBJ2-7; no clear D. CDR3 length: 13 residues. V dropped 1 base and J dropped 1 base, with 5 bases sitting between them. Germline CDR1 is SEHNR and CDR2 is FQNEAQ (reference sequence). The CDR3 nucleotides are TGTGCCAGCAGCTTAGTGGCATCCTACGAGCAGTACTTC. Translated: CASSLVASYEQYF.

This sequence joins TRBV29-1 and TRBJ2-3, with D tentatively TRBD1 or TRBD2 (6 bases each). The germline V gene encodes CDR1 SQVTM and CDR2 ANQGSEA. Trimming removed 0 bases from V and 0 bases from J, with 13 bases in between. This CDR3 spans 16 amino acids. The chain's CDR3 is CSVEDKVGGSTDTQYF. CDR3 sequence (DNA): TGCAGCGTTGAAGATAAGGTGGGGGGCAGCACAGATACGCAGTATTTT.

This chain connects TRBV28 to TRBJ1-5; 7 bases line up with TRBD1. Germline CDR1 reads MDHEN; CDR2 reads SYDVKM. The CDR3 extends over 14 amino acids. The junction had 4 bases not matched to a gene; V was cut back by 7 bases and J by 1 base. The CDR3, as DNA: TGTGCCAGCACTCAGGGGGGGAGCAATCAGCCCCAGCATTTT. It yields the protein CASTQGGSNQPQHF.

The chain employs TRBV18 and TRBJ2-5, with D possibly TRBD1 on 5 matching bases. CDR3 length: 15 residues. Trimming shortened V by 2 bases and J by 2 bases, and 12 bases separated the two germline ends. Germline CDR1 KGHSH, CDR2 LQKENI. DNA of the CDR3: TGTGCCAGCTCACCATTCTCTGGGGCTCAAGAGACCCAGTACTTC. Translation: CASSPFSGAQETQYF.

The chain employs TRBV5-3 and TRBJ1-5, with a possible D match to TRBD1 (5 bases). TRBV5-3 is labeled an ORF, and its function is uncertain. This CDR3 has 13 residues. The V gene lost 5 bases and the J gene lost 6 bases, with 12 bases spanning the gap. In DNA form, the CDR3 reads TGTGCCAGAAGACCCGGGGGGGTTCAGCCCCAGCATTTT. Amino acids: CARRPGGVQPQHF.

The genes are TRBV11-2 and TRBJ2-3; 10 bases are shared with TRBD1. Unmatched junction bases numbered 14, after V lost 5 bases and J lost 0 bases. The CDR3 length is 19 residues. Germline CDR1 and CDR2: SGHAT and FQNNGV. CDR3 loop: CASSLLFGQGDTSTDTQYF. In DNA form, the CDR3 reads TGTGCCAGCAGCCTACTTTTCGGACAGGGGGATACTAGCACAGATACGCAGTATTTT.

Only one count was recorded for this clone. The genes are TRBV30 and TRBJ2-1; TRBD2 matches at 13 bases. The germline V gene has CDR1 GTSNPN and CDR2 SVGIG (reference sequence). V lost 2 bases to trimming and J lost 3 bases; unmatched junction nucleotides: 7. This CDR3 spans 17 amino acids. CDR3 bases: TGTGCCTGGAGTCCTCCTCGGACTAGCGGGGGCTACAATGAGCAGTTCTTC. Amino acid sequence: CAWSPPRTSGGYNEQFF.

The chain employs TRBV6-1 and TRBJ2-1; possibly TRBD1 or TRBD2 for D (5 bases each). Germline V gene data show CDR1 as MNHNS and CDR2 as SASEGT. Trimming removed 1 base at V and 9 bases at J, with 10 bases between. The CDR3 has 13 amino acids. The CDR3 nucleotides read TGTGCCAGCAGTGAAGGAGGGGCATTTGAGCAGTTCTTC. It encodes CASSEGGAFEQFF.

The rearrangement uses TRBV2 and TRBJ2-1; D is undetermined. This CDR3 is built from 13 residues. Looked up from germline, CDR1 is SNHLY and CDR2 is FYNNEI. With 4 bases removed from V and 1 base from J, the gap between germline ends came to 5 bases. The CDR3 here is CASSVGSYNEQFF. As DNA, the CDR3 is TGTGCCAGCAGTGTGGGTTCCTACAATGAGCAGTTCTTC. Variable domain in full (rest from reference TRBV2 and TRBJ2-1): EPEVTQTPSHQVTQMGQEVILRCVPISNHLYFYWYRQILGQKVEFLVSFYNNEISEKSEIFDDQFSVERPDGSNFTLKIRSTKLEDSAMYFCASSVGSYNEQFFGPGTRLTVL.

This clone was observed a single time. The chain employs TRBV7-9 and TRBJ1-3; 7 bases align to TRBD1. The V gene's germline CDR1 is SEHNR and CDR2 FQNEAQ (reference sequence). The CDR3 length is 15 residues. Trimming removed 5 bases from V and 0 bases from J; junction bases left unmatched: 4. In DNA, the CDR3 is TGTGCCAGCAGCCGCACAGGGGACTCTGGAAACACCATATATTTT. It encodes CASSRTGDSGNTIYF.